This note documents a single TCR beta chain sequence. There is no known antigen for this receptor. No qualities accompany the bases; no much larger clone lies one base away. Measured from the cysteine to the phenylalanine, the CDR3 is 16 residues long. The read is trimmed to its CDR3 DNA, 48 bases read in frame from base 1. V is trimmed back by 5 bases and J by 5 bases, and the junction contains 11 bases that no gene match accounts for. Sequences PRHDT (CDR1) and FYEKMQ (CDR2) are obtained from the germline V gene (reference sequence). The sample's time point label is to be understood as: baseline before oral tofacitinib. Lesional scalp punch biopsies and peripheral blood were obtained from alopecia areata patients. PBMCs were isolated by density centrifugation and stained for CD3, CD4 and CD8, and CD4+ and CD8+ T cells were sorted on a FACSAria. Libraries were built with the immunoSEQ multiplex PCR assay. RNA was extracted from all samples and reverse transcribed into cDNA as template for TCR sequencing. SuperScript III was used to make first-strand cDNA, primed with a 2:1 mix of oligo-dT and random hexamers. A synthetic immune receptor repertoire was used to gauge amplification bias, and whatever bias remained was removed computationally. The source study handled its data this way. Raw reads were preprocessed to remove errors, and CDR3 was defined by IMGT conventions from the conserved cysteine to phenylalanine. Clonality was computed by normalizing Shannon entropy by log2 of the number of productive unique TCRs and subtracting the result from 1. Whether scalp clones were CD4 or CD8 was inferred by matching scalp TCRbeta sequences against CD4 and CD8 repertoires sorted from blood. As stored in TCRdb, this immuneACCESS dataset retains in-frame rearrangements with V and J assigned. A fraction of the clones does not appear; measured against another copy, unresolved V genes explain less than half of the discrepancy, and the remainder lacks a known reason. V and J calls and clone size come straight from that table; D and trimming were deduced from the DNA. Counted in this sample were 140,000 to 150,000 clones; around 86% of them appeared once. Jointly, the top ten make up approximately 16% of the sample.

The data were taken from a study of CD8+ T cells in alopecia areata (dated by TCRdb to the late 2010s). Describing the broader study: The treated patients, all with moderate-to-severe alopecia areata, were enrolled in an open-label pilot trial of oral tofacitinib given at 5 to 10 mg twice daily. Patients stayed on tofacitinib for 6 to 18 months and then had 6 months of follow-up off drug so that delayed response and recurrence could be assessed. Clonality in the scalp was compared among normal scalp (n=4), patchy alopecia areata scalp (n=8), and alopecia totalis/universalis scalp (n=8). Patients on tofacitinib were biopsied at baseline and after 4 and 24 weeks of treatment, and several of the patients also had a later scalp biopsy. TCRbeta CDR3 regions were amplified by immunoSEQ multiplex PCR with 35 Vbeta forward and 13 Jbeta reverse primers. The study used high-throughput TCRbeta sequencing to examine T cell clonal expansion in alopecia areata, in both the C3H/HeJ mouse model and human patients. The RNA source kit depended on sample type: the PAXgene miRNA kit for fixed scalp, the miRNeasy kit for PBMCs, and the RNeasy kit for mouse skin. On the human side, TCRbeta sequencing was run on scalp tissue and on sorted CD4+ and CD8+ peripheral blood T cells from healthy controls and from alopecia areata patients with either patchy or totalis/universalis disease. Study-wide conclusions, independent of this receptor: TCR sequences shared between patients were less clear than in mice, possibly partly because of HLA diversity in the patient population. Compared with normal scalp, lesional scalp had higher clonality and more expanded CD8+ clones, particularly in alopecia totalis/universalis, a pattern that suggests antigenic drive. Scalp TCR repertoire analysis is complicated because resident alphabeta T cells in normal human skin are also sequenced, whereas mouse skin is dominated by gammadelta T cells.

This TCR derives from a human donor with alopecia areata. The sequence is built from TRBV13 and TRBJ1-2, and TRBD1 aligns with 10 junction nucleotides. The sequencing here drew on CD8+ T cells sorted from blood, taken at week 0. The CDR3 loop reads CASSQAGTGERYGYTF. In nucleotide form, the sequence is TGTGCCAGCAGCCAAGCAGGGACAGGGGAAAGATATGGCTACACCTTC. Joined to the reference TRBV13 and TRBJ1-2 proteins, this CDR3 gives the full variable domain: AAGVIQSPRHLIKEKRETATLKCYPIPRHDTVYWYQQGPGQDPQFLISFYEKMQSDKGSIPDRFSAQQFSDYHSELNMSSLELGDSALYFCASSQAGTGERYGYTFGSGTRLTVV.